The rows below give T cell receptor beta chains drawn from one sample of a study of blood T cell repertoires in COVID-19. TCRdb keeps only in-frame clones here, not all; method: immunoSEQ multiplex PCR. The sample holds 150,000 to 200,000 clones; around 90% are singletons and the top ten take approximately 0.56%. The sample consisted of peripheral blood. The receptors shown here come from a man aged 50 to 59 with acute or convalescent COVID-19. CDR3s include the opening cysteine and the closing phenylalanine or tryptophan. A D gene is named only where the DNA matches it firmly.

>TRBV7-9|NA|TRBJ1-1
CASSPQLRAAFF
TGTGCCAGCAGCCCCCAGTTGAGGGCAGCTTTCTTT
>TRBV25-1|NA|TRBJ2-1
CASSDHGLDEQFF
TGTGCCAGCAGTGATCACGGACTGGATGAGCAGTTCTTC
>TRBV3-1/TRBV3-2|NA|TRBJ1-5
CASSQDPGKGQPQHF
TGTGCCAGCAGCCAAGATCCAGGGAAGGGTCAGCCCCAGCATTTT
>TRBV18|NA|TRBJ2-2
CASSPLVLDSANTGELFF
TGTGCCAGCTCACCTCTAGTATTGGACTCCGCGAACACCGGGGAGCTGTTTTTT
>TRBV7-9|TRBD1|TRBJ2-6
CASSSNYRGPNSGANVLTF
TGTGCCAGCAGCTCTAATTACAGGGGGCCTAACTCTGGGGCCAACGTCCTGACTTTC
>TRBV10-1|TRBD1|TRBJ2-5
CASSEEGAGTQYF
TGCGCCAGCAGTGAGGAGGGGGCTGGGACCCAGTACTTC
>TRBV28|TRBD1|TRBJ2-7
CASSRGDRGYEQYF
TGTGCCAGCAGTAGGGGGGACAGGGGCTACGAGCAGTACTTC
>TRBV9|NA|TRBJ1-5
CASSTQADGGRPQHF
TGTGCCAGCAGCACCCAAGCGGACGGAGGACGGCCCCAGCATTTT
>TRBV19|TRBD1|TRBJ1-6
CASSIPTGSWNSPLHF
TGTGCCAGTAGTATACCGACAGGGTCTTGGAATTCACCCCTCCACTTT
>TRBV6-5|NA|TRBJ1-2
CASSYTQENYGYTF
TGTGCCAGCAGTTACACCCAGGAAAACTATGGCTACACCTTC
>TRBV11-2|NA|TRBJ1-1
CASSADINTEAFF
TGTGCCAGCAGCGCGGACATTAACACTGAAGCTTTCTTT